Sequencing of this T cell receptor (beta chain) was carried out in a study of Graves' ophthalmopathy and Graves' hyperthyroidism. This clonotype was recorded a few times. For repertoire sequencing, the TCR beta CDR3 regions were amplified from RNA transcripts. Amplification began with first-round RT-PCR using HTBI primers, then second-round multiplex PCR was performed. TCRdb recomputed calls from the multiplex PCR reads with MiXCR, one row per CDR3 protein. This table has more than 1,000,000 distinct CDR3 sequences, 35% to 40% appearing once. The germline gives CDR1 SQVTM, CDR2 ANQGSEA. Trimming took 5 bases from V and 0 from J; bases not matched to a gene: 4. CDR3 length: 13 residues.

The receptor comes from an adult man with Graves' hyperthyroidism. The sample taken for sequencing was peripheral blood or thyroid tissue (not recorded which). This chain connects TRBV29-1 to TRBJ2-7; 7 bases are a match to TRBD2. CDR3 loop: CSVTSESSYEQYF. In DNA form, the CDR3 reads TGCAGCGTTACTAGCGAGAGCTCCTACGAGCAGTACTTC.